Sequencing of this TCR beta chain was carried out in a study of CD8 T cells in Susac syndrome. The study's findings and limits: The study's TCR sequencing and HLA analysis covered a relatively small number of individuals, and the study acknowledged this.

With respect to this clonotype: Its specificity is unknown.

Random hexamers primed reverse transcription of about 0.45 to 1 ug RNA. Via MiXCR, TCRdb re-called the immunoSEQ multiplex PCR reads, giving one row per CDR3 protein. The sample has about 190,000 distinct CDR3 sequences; 85% to 95% are singletons. The sequenced sample was CD4+ T cells from PBMCs. The receptor's source is a human donor in good health.

CDR3 DNA: TGTGCCAGCATGGGACCTTATGGCTACACCTTC. As protein: CASMGPYGYTF. The rearrangement uses TRBV3-1 and TRBJ1-2, with D possibly TRBD1 on 5 matching bases. Germline CDR1 is LGHDT and CDR2 is YNNKEL (reference sequence). The CDR3 extends over 11 amino acids. V gave up 7 bases and J gave up 5 bases, with 8 bases separating them.